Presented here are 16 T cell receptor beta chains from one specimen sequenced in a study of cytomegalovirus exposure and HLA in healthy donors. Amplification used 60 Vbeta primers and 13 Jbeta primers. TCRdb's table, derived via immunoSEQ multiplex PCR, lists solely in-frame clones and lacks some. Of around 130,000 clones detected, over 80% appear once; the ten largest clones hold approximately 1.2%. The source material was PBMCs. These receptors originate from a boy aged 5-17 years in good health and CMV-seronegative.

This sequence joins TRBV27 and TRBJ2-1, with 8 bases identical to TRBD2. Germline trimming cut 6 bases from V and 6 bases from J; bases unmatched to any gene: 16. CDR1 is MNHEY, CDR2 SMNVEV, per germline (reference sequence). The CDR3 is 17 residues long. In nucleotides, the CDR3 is TGTGCCAGCAGCCCACTGGCGGCGGGAGGTCAGAGCAATGAGCAGTTCTTC. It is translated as CASSPLAAGGQSNEQFF.

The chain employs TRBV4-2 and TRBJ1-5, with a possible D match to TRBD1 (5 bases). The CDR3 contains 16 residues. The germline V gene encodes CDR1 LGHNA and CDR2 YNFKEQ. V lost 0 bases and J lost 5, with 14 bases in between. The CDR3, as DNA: TGTGCCAGCAGCCAAGAAAGGGACTCCAGGGATCAGCCCCAGCATTTT. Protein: CASSQERDSRDQPQHF.

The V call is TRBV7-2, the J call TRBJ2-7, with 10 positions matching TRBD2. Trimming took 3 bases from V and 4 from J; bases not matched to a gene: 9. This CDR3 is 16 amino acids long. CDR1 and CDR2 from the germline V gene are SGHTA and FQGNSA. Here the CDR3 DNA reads TGTGCCAGCAGCTTTACAACAGGACTAGCGGTTTACGAGCAGTACTTC. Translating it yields CASSFTTGLAVYEQYF.

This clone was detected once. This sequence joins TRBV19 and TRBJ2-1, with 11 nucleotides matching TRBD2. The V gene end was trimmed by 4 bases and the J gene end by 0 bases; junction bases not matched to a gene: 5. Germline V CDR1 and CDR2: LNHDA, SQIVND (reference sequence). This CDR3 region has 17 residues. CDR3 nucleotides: TGTGCCAGTAGTAAACGACTAGCGGGACTCTCCTACAATGAGCAGTTCTTC. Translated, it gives CASSKRLAGLSYNEQFF.

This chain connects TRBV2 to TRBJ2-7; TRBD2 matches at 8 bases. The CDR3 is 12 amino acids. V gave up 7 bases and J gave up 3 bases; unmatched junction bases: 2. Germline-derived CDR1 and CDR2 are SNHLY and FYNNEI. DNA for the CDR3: TGTGCCAGCACTCGGGAGGGCTACGAGCAGTACTTC. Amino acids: CASTREGYEQYF.

The CDR3 DNA reads TGTGCCAGCAGTGCGGCAGGGGACGAGAATAATGAAAAACTGTTTTTT. Its protein product is CASSAAGDENNEKLFF. The V gene is TRBV2, the J gene TRBJ1-4, with D possibly TRBD1 on 6 matching bases. The germline V gene encodes CDR1 SNHLY and CDR2 FYNNEI. Trimming cost V 4 bases and J 4 bases, with 16 bases left between them. The CDR3 is 16 amino acids. Looking up the rest from reference TRBV2 and TRBJ1-4 gives the full variable domain: EPEVTQTPSHQVTQMGQEVILRCVPISNHLYFYWYRQILGQKVEFLVSFYNNEISEKSEIFDDQFSVERPDGSNFTLKIRSTKLEDSAMYFCASSAAGDENNEKLFFGSGTQLSVL.

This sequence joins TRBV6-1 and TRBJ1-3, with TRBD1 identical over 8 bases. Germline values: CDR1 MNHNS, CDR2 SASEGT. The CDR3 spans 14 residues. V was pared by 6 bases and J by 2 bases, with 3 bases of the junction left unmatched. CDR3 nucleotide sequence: TGTGCCAGCAGGGACAGGGAAGCTGGAAACACCATATATTTT. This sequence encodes CASRDREAGNTIYF.

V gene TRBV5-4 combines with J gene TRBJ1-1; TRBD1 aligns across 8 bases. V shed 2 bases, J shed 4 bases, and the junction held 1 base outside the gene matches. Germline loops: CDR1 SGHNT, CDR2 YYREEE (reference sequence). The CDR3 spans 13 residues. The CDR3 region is CASSLDRGTEAFF. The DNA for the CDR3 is TGTGCCAGCAGCTTAGACAGGGGCACTGAAGCTTTCTTT.

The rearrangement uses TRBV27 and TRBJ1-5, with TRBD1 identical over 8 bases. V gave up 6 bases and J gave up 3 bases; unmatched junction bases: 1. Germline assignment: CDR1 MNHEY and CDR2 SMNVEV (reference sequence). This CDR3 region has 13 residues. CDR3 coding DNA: TGTGCCAGCAGGACAGGGGCCAATCAGCCCCAGCATTTT. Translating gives CASRTGANQPQHF.

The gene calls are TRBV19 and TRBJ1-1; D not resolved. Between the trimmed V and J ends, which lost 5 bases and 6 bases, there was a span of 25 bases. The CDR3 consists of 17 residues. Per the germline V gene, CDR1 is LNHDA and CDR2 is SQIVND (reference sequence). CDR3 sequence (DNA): TGTGCCAGTAGTCTCGACACCGGGATTCGGGCAACAGCTGAAGCTTTCTTT. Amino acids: CASSLDTGIRATAEAFF.

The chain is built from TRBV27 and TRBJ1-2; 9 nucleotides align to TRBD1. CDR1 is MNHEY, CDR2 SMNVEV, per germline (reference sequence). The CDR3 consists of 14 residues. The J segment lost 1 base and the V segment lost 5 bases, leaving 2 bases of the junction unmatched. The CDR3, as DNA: TGTGCCAGCAGTCCGACAGGGGGTAACTATGGCTACACCTTC. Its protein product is CASSPTGGNYGYTF.

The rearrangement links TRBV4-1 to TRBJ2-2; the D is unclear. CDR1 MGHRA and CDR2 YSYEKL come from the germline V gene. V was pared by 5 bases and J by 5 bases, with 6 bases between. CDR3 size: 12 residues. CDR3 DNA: TGCGCCAGCAGCGGAGAGACCGGGGAGCTGTTTTTT. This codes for CASSGETGELFF.

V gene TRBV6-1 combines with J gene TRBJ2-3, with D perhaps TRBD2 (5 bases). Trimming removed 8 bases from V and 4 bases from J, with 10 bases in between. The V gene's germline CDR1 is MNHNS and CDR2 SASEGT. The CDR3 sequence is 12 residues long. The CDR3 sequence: CASGGPADTQYF. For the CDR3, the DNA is TGTGCCAGCGGCGGGCCGGCAGATACGCAGTATTTT.

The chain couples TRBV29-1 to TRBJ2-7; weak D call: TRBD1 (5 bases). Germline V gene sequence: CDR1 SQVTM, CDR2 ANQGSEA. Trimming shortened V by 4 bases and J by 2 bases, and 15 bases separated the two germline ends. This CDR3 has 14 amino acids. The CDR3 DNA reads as TGCAGCGTTGCGTCCAGGGCCCTACCCTACGAGCAGTACTTC. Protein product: CSVASRALPYEQYF.

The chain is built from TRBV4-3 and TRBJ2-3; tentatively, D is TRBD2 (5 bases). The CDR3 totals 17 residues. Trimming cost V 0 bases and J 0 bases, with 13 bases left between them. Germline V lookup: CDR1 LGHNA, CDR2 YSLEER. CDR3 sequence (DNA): TGCGCCAGCAGCCAAGATAATACGGGATTTAGCACAGATACGCAGTATTTT. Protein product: CASSQDNTGFSTDTQYF.

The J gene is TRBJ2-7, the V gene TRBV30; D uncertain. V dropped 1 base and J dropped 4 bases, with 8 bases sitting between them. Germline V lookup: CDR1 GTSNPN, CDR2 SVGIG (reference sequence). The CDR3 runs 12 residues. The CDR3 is CAWSAIRYEQYF. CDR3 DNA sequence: TGTGCCTGGAGTGCAATCCGGTACGAGCAGTACTTC.